The TCR beta chain described here comes from a study of T cell clusters in autoimmune cytopenias. Regarding the study as a whole: TRB repertoire shifts in secondary cytopenia and chronic lymphocytic leukemia mostly reflected lymphoma, not autoimmunity.

Some 38,000 genome equivalents of blood DNA were amplified for TRB. TRB rearrangements were amplified by touch-down multiplex PCR with mixed TRB-A/B primers. TCRdb reprocessed the multiplex PCR reads, with one entry per CDR3 protein and no DNA. The sample includes about 7,000 distinct CDR3 sequences. With regard to this clonotype: Antigen unknown.

Germline CDR1 reads DFQATT; CDR2 reads SNEGSKA (reference sequence). There are 11 residues in the CDR3. These same data were also listed under a study on T cell repertoires in aging, cancer and after chemotherapy. That source adds: Rebound thymic output was suggested by rising median generation probability during chemotherapy in each cancer cohort.

This chain connects TRBV20-1 to TRBJ1-1. The clonotype originates from a human donor in good health. Input material: peripheral blood. The CDR3: CSANGLYEAFF.